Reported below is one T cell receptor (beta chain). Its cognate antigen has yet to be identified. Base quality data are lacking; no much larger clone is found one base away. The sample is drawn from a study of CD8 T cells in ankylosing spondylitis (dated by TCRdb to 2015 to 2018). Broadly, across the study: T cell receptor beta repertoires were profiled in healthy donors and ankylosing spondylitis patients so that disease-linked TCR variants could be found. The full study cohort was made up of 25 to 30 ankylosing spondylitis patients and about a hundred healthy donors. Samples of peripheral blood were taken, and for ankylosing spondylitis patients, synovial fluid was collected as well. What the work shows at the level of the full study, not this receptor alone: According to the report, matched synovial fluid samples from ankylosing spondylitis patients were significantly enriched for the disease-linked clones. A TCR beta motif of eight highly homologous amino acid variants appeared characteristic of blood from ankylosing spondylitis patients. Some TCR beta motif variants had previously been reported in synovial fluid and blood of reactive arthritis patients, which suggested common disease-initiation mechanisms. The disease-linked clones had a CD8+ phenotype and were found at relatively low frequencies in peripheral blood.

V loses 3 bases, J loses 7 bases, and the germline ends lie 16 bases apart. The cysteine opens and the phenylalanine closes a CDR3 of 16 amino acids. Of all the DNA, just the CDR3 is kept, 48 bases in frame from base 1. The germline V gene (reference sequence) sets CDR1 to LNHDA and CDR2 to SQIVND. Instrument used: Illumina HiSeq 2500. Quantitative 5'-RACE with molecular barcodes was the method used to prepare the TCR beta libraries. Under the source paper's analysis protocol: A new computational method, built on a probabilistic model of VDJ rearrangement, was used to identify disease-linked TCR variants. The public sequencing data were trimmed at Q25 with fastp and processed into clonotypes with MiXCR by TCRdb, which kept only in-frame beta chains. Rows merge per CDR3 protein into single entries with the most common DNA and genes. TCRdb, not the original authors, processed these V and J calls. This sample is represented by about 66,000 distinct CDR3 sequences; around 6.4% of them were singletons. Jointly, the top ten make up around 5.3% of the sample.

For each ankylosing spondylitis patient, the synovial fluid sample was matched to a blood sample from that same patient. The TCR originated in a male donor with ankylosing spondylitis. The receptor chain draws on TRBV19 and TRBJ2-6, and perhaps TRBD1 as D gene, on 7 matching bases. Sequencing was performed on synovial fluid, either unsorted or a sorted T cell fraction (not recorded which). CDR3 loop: CASSIGQGGQANVLTF. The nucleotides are TGTGCCAGTAGTATCGGTCAGGGGGGCCAAGCCAACGTCCTGACTTTC.